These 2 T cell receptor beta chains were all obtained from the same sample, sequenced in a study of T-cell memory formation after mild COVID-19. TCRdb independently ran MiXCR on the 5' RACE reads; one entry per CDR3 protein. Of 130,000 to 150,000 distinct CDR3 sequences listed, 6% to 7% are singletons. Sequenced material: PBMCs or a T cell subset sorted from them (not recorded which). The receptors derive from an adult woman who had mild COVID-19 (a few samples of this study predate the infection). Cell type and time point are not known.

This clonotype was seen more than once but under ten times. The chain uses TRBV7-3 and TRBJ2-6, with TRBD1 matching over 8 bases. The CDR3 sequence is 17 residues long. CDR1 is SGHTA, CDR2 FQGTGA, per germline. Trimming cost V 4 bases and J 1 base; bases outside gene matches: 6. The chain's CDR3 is CASSSPGQASGANVLTF. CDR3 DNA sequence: TGTGCCAGCAGCTCTCCGGGACAGGCGTCTGGGGCCAACGTCCTGACTTTC. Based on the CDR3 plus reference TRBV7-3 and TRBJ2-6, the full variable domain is GAGVSQTPSNKVTEKGKYVELRCDPISGHTALYWYRQSLGQGPEFLIYFQGTGAADDSGLPNDRFFAVRPEGSVSTLKIQRTERGDSAVYLCASSSPGQASGANVLTFGAGSRLTVL.

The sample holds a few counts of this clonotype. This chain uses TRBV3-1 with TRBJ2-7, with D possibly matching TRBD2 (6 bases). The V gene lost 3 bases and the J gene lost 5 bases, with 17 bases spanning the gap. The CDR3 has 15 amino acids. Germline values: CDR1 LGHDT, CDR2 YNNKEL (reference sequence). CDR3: CASSHHGSAGNEQYF. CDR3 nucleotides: TGTGCCAGCAGCCATCACGGCTCTGCGGGAAACGAGCAGTACTTC.